The next 21 T cell receptor beta chains were all read from a single sample in a study of blood T cells in healthy people across ages. Sample-barcoded 5' priming and a J-beta primer mix drove a second PCR of about 6 to 12 cycles. TCRdb passed the 5' RACE reads through MiXCR, listing each CDR3 protein once. In the table there are some 890,000 distinct CDR3 sequences, 25% to 30% of which are singletons. These data were also filed under a second study, of T cells of mothers and their children.

The material sequenced was blood. The receptors were gathered from a woman aged 40 to 50 in good health.

V usage is TRBV4-3 and J usage is TRBJ2-5; D possibly matches TRBD1 or TRBD2 (5 bases each). Germline-derived CDR1 and CDR2 are LGHNA and YSLEER. Trimming took off 10 bases at V and 0 bases at J, with 15 bases between the two ends. This CDR3 is built from 14 residues. The CDR3 here is CATSRDRDQETQYF. The CDR3 bases are TGCGCCACGTCCCGGGACCGGGACCAAGAGACCCAGTACTTC.

In the case of this clonotype: At one end, the junction sequence differs from germline, possibly due to a read error. The J gene is TRBJ2-5, the V gene TRBV20-1; 12 nucleotides match TRBD1. CDR3 length: 18 residues. Germline assignment: CDR1 DFQATT and CDR2 SNEGSKA (reference sequence). CDR3 sequence reads: CSAGDPNLMGQGAGEQYF. CDR3 nucleotide sequence: TGCAGTGCTGGAGACCCCAACCTCATGGGACAGGGGGCGGGGGAGCAGTACTTC.

The V and J genes are TRBV6-6 and TRBJ1-1; no clear D. The length of the CDR3 is 14 residues. The V and J ends lost 7 bases and 1 base respectively, with 13 bases between them. The V gene's germline CDR1 is MNHNY and CDR2 SVGAGI (reference sequence). CDR3 in DNA: TGTGCCAGCATCCAAGGGAACAGGAACACTGAAGCTTTCTTT. Protein: CASIQGNRNTEAFF.

Note on this clonotype: A much larger clone lies one base from this, so it may be a read error. The chain employs TRBV4-1 and TRBJ2-4; D is unclear. TRBJ2-7 explains the end of the DNA better; the J call may be wrong. The germline V gene encodes CDR1 MGHRA and CDR2 YSYEKL. The CDR3 consists of 14 residues. The CDR3 DNA is TGCGCCAGCAGCCACCTTTACGCGGATAACGAGCAGTACGTC. Its translation is CASSHLYADNEQYV.

This clonotype appeared a few times. The CDR3 DNA is TGTGCCAGCAGCTCCACCGGGACTAGGGGGACAATTGAGACCCAGTACTTC. Translation gives CASSSTGTRGTIETQYF. The chain uses TRBV27 and TRBJ2-5; 8 bases are shared with TRBD2. The V gene end was trimmed by 6 bases and the J gene end by 5 bases; junction bases not matched to a gene: 17. This CDR3 has 17 residues. CDR1 is MNHEY and CDR2 is SMNVEV in the germline V gene (reference sequence).

The table lists this clonotype with many counts. V and J are TRBV14 and TRBJ2-7; perhaps TRBD1 as D (5 bases). Per germline, CDR1 SGHDN and CDR2 FVKESK. Trimming took off 2 bases at V and 1 base at J, with 9 bases between the two ends. The CDR3 runs to 14 residues. In DNA form, the CDR3 reads TGTGCCAGCAGCCAATACAGGCTATCCTACGAGCAGTACTTC. This encodes CASSQYRLSYEQYF. The complete variable domain, with remaining parts taken from reference TRBV14 and TRBJ2-7, reads EAGVTQFPSHSVIEKGQTVTLRCDPISGHDNLYWYRRVMGKEIKFLLHFVKESKQDESGMPNNRFLAERTGGTYSTLKVQPAELEDSGVYFCASSQYRLSYEQYFGPGTRLTVT.

This clonotype was counted only a few times. The J gene is TRBJ1-2, the V gene TRBV14; the match to TRBD1 covers 8 bases. Trimming cost V 1 base and J 7 bases; bases outside gene matches: 11. This CDR3 has 16 amino acids. In germline, CDR1 is SGHDN, CDR2 FVKESK. The CDR3 sequence: CASSQASGGVGLGYTF. Here the CDR3 DNA reads TGTGCCAGCAGCCAAGCGTCAGGGGGCGTCGGGCTTGGCTACACCTTC.

Details on this clonotype: Just one base apart from a much larger clone, this may be a read error. This sequence joins TRBV20-1 and TRBJ1-2; 9 positions agree with TRBD1. Germline V gene lookup returns CDR1 DFQATT and CDR2 SNEGSKA (reference sequence). The CDR3 is 13 amino acids. The CDR3 region has the DNA TGCAATGCTAAGACAGGGGGAACCTATGGCTACACCTTC. This gives the protein CNAKTGGTYGYTF.

The genes are TRBV5-1 and TRBJ2-7; 13 bases fit TRBD2. Germline V gene lookup returns CDR1 SGHRS and CDR2 YFSETQ. With V trimmed by 4 bases and J by 0 bases, 13 bases remained unmatched. This CDR3 has 19 residues. CDR3 coding DNA: TGCGCCAGCAGCGGAAAGACTAGCGGGGGGCTCACAAGCTCCTACGAGCAGTACTTC. Translating it yields CASSGKTSGGLTSSYEQYF.

This clonotype came up many times. The V gene is TRBV6-2 or TRBV6-3, the J gene TRBJ2-1, with D unresolved. The germline V gene has CDR1 MNHEY and CDR2 SVGEGT. There are 12 residues in the CDR3. V was pared by 2 bases and J by 7 bases, with 6 bases between. Written as DNA, the CDR3 is TGTGCCAGCAGTTACGGGGTTAATGAGCAGTTCTTC. Encoded protein: CASSYGVNEQFF.

A single count supports this clonotype. A much larger clone differs by one base, so this may be a read error. The CDR3 nucleotides read TGTGCCAGCAGATCCGGGGCGCTGAAAAACACCATATATTTT. Protein sequence: CASRSGALKNTIYF. This chain uses TRBV2 with TRBJ1-3; the D gene is possibly TRBD1 (5 bases). V shed 6 bases and J shed 6 bases, with 15 bases lying between them. Germline lookup yields CDR1 SNHLY and CDR2 FYNNEI. CDR3 length: 14 residues.

This clonotype was observed a few times. This rearrangement joins TRBV6-2 or TRBV6-3 to TRBJ1-6, with no clear D. The CDR3 extends over 12 amino acids. V was clipped by 5 bases and J by 9 bases, with 8 bases between them. Germline V gives CDR1 MNHEY, CDR2 SVGEGT. The CDR3 loop is CASSETSSPLHF. The CDR3 DNA reads as TGTGCCAGCAGTGAGACATCTTCACCCCTCCACTTT.

V gene TRBV20-1 combines with J gene TRBJ2-2; TRBD1 agrees at 9 bases. CDR3 size: 15 residues. Trimming removed 4 bases from V and 5 bases from J; junction bases left unmatched: 8. CDR1 and CDR2 (germline): DFQATT, SNEGSKA (reference sequence). CDR3 in DNA: TGCAGTGCTATTAACCACAGGGGGCTAACCGGGGAGCTGTTTTTT. It translates to CSAINHRGLTGELFF.

There are many counts of this clonotype. The chain is built from TRBV29-1 and TRBJ1-2; D uncertain. The CDR3 is 10 amino acids. Germline CDR1 SQVTM, CDR2 ANQGSEA. This CDR3 is CLAFEYGYTF. The CDR3 DNA is TGCTTAGCGTTTGAATATGGCTACACCTTC. Full variable domain (rest looked up from reference TRBV29-1 and TRBJ1-2): SAVISQKPSRDICQRGTSLTIQCQVDSQVTMMFWYRQQPGQSLTLIATANQGSEATYESGFVIDKFPISRPNLTFSTLTVSNMSPEDSSIYLCLAFEYGYTFGSGTRLTVV.

This clonotype showed up many times. The chain links TRBV27 to TRBJ1-2; 9 bases are shared with TRBD1. V lost 3 bases and J lost 4; bases outside the gene matches: 6. The CDR3 extends over 15 amino acids. The germline V gene has CDR1 MNHEY and CDR2 SMNVEV (reference sequence). CDR3 sequence (DNA): TGTGCCAGCAGTTTGCGGACAGGGGATAGCTATGGCTACACCTTC. Its protein product is CASSLRTGDSYGYTF.

V is TRBV5-1 and J is TRBJ2-3; 7 positions match TRBD1. The J segment lost 6 bases and the V segment lost 4 bases, leaving 11 bases of the junction unmatched. Germline V gene lookup returns CDR1 SGHRS and CDR2 YFSETQ. This CDR3 has 15 amino acids. The CDR3 nucleotides read TGCGCCAGCAGCCCAAGACAGGGAGTTACGGATACGCAGTATTTT. Protein product: CASSPRQGVTDTQYF.

This clonotype appeared once. This chain joins TRBV28 and TRBJ2-7, with TRBD2 identical over 8 bases. The CDR3 totals 18 residues. J gave up 4 bases and V 1 base, and 15 bases lay outside the gene matches. The germline gives CDR1 MDHEN, CDR2 SYDVKM. This CDR3 is CASSLSGGPQEGVYEQYF. In nucleotides, the CDR3 is TGTGCCAGCAGTTTATCGGGGGGGCCACAGGAGGGAGTTTACGAGCAGTACTTC.

The rearrangement joins TRBV5-1 to TRBJ2-1; 8 positions match TRBD2. The CDR3 totals 16 residues. V trimming: 0 bases; J trimming: 4 bases; junction bases outside the gene matches: 6. Germline-derived CDR1 and CDR2 are SGHRS and YFSETQ. In DNA, the CDR3 is TGCGCCAGCAGCTTGGCGGGGGGGCTAAGATACAATGAGCAGTTCTTC. Residues: CASSLAGGLRYNEQFF. The variable domain in full, with the rest retrieved from reference TRBV5-1 and TRBJ2-1, is KAGVTQTPRYLIKTRGQQVTLSCSPISGHRSVSWYQQTPGQGLQFLFEYFSETQRNKGNFPGRFSGRQFSNSRSEMNVSTLELGDSALYLCASSLAGGLRYNEQFFGPGTRLTVL.

V and J are TRBV27 and TRBJ2-4; a possible D gene is TRBD1 (5 bases). The end of the DNA aligns better with TRBJ2-7, so the J call may be wrong. This CDR3 has 17 amino acids. Per germline, CDR1 MNHEY and CDR2 SMNVEV (reference sequence). CDR3 sequence reads: CASSLGFQGLYNHEQYF. The CDR3 DNA is TGTGCCAGCAGTTTAGGCTTTCAGGGCCTCTATAACCACGAGCAGTACTTC.

A few counts support this clonotype. V is TRBV5-1 and J is TRBJ1-1; D is perhaps TRBD1 (6 bases). V was pared by 0 bases and J by 1 base, with 10 bases between. Per germline, CDR1 SGHRS and CDR2 YFSETQ. This CDR3 region has 15 residues. CDR3 sequence: CASSLALQGNTEAFF. In nucleotides, the CDR3 is TGCGCCAGCAGCTTGGCCTTACAGGGGAACACTGAAGCTTTCTTT. The full variable domain, with the rest looked up from reference TRBV5-1 and TRBJ1-1, is KAGVTQTPRYLIKTRGQQVTLSCSPISGHRSVSWYQQTPGQGLQFLFEYFSETQRNKGNFPGRFSGRQFSNSRSEMNVSTLELGDSALYLCASSLALQGNTEAFFGQGTRLTVV.

This clonotype was detected ten times or more. This rearrangement joins TRBV9 to TRBJ2-3; 10 nucleotides align to TRBD1. V lost 3 bases to trimming and J lost 6 bases; unmatched junction nucleotides: 4. The germline V gene encodes CDR1 SGDLS and CDR2 YYNGEE. This CDR3 contains 14 residues. The CDR3: CASSAATGGDTQYF. CDR3 in DNA: TGTGCCAGCAGCGCCGCGACAGGGGGCGATACGCAGTATTTT.